This TCR beta chain was found in a study of T cell repertoires in ileal Crohn's disease. Study in general: All patients had surgery for stricturing (roughly 61%) or penetrating (around 39%) disease. Whole-study findings and limits: Every patient over 26.8% clonality showed endoscopic recurrence.

Per sample, 400 to 550 nanograms of biopsy DNA were TCRB immunosequenced. Produced via immunoSEQ multiplex PCR; TCRdb's table is partial and in-frame only. The data show about 14,000 clones, roughly three quarters seen once. Included were adult ileal or ileocolonic Crohn's patients indicated for ileocolonic resection. On this clone itself: As yet, its antigen is unknown.

Germline lookup yields CDR1 SGDLS and CDR2 YYNGEE. The germline V and J ends were trimmed by 0 bases and 8 bases, with 11 bases remaining between them. This CDR3 contains 13 residues. The chain is built from TRBV9 and TRBJ1-2, with D tentatively TRBD1 (6 bases). The receptor was derived from an adult with Crohn's disease. The sample consisted of ileal tissue. The CDR3: CASSVVPGEGYTF. The CDR3 nucleotides read TGTGCCAGCAGCGTAGTTCCAGGGGAGGGCTACACCTTC.